This TCR beta chain was obtained from a study of blood T cell repertoires in COVID-19. Study details: T cells, B-cell-depleted T cells, or PBMCs supplied cDNA or gDNA.

The CDR3 contains 13 residues. Trimming took 3 bases from V and 7 from J, leaving 13 bases between them. Measured with immunoSEQ multiplex PCR; TCRdb has only the in-frame clones, and not every one. The repertoire has 490,000 or so clones, roughly 90% of them found once; the top ten carry roughly 1.9%. The sequence was obtained from a woman in her 40s who had recovered from COVID-19. The chain combines TRBV12-3 or TRBV12-4 with TRBJ2-7; a possible D gene is TRBD2 (5 bases). Source material: PBMCs or T cells enriched from blood (not recorded which). The CDR3 region is CASSLVGSGEQYF. CDR3 bases: TGTGCCAGCAGTTTGGTTGGGAGTGGGGAGCAGTACTTC.